The 23 T cell receptor beta chains listed next were all sequenced from one sample in a study of T cell responses to AZD1222 COVID-19 vaccine. The repertoire was sequenced with immunoSEQ multiplex PCR; TCRdb's copy has only in-frame clones and lacks some. Of 45,000 to 60,000 clones in the sample, approximately 86% were seen once. Here the sequenced sample was peripheral blood, taken on day 0 of AZD1222 vaccination. The receptors were sampled from an adult in good health.

The chain uses TRBV28 and TRBJ2-7; D gene ambiguous. This CDR3 comprises 11 residues. The germline gives CDR1 MDHEN, CDR2 SYDVKM. V lost 8 bases and J lost 5, with 10 bases in between. As DNA, the CDR3 is TGTGCCAGCCTGGACCGGGACGAGCAGTACTTC. Its translation: CASLDRDEQYF.

The rearrangement links TRBV5-3 to TRBJ2-2; maybe TRBD2 (6 bases). TRBV5-3 is an open reading frame whose function is uncertain. V was clipped by 3 bases and J by 6 bases, with 15 bases between them. The CDR3 runs to 15 residues. This CDR3 reads CARSYLRAGSGELFF. In nucleotides, the CDR3 is TGTGCCAGAAGCTACCTACGAGCGGGTTCCGGGGAGCTGTTTTTT.

The chain combines TRBV18 with TRBJ1-5; D possibly corresponds to TRBD1 (6 bases). The V gene's germline CDR1 is KGHSH and CDR2 LQKENI. The CDR3 covers 16 residues. Between the trimmed V and J ends, which lost 2 bases and 1 base, there was a span of 12 bases. The CDR3 loop reads CASSPFGGESNQPQHF. In nucleotides, the CDR3 is TGTGCCAGCTCACCATTCGGGGGCGAAAGCAATCAGCCCCAGCATTTT.

This CDR3 reads CASSTDRPGTGMYQETQYF. The CDR3 bases are TGTGCCAGCAGCACAGACCGGCCCGGGACAGGGATGTACCAAGAGACCCAGTACTTC. The rearrangement links TRBV21-1 to TRBJ2-5; the table calls TRBD1, which could not be checked here. TRBV21-1 is designated a pseudogene. The CDR3 runs to 19 residues.

The chain combines TRBV28 with TRBJ2-7; the D is unclear. There are 16 residues in the CDR3. Germline V gene lookup returns CDR1 MDHEN and CDR2 SYDVKM. V dropped 2 bases and J dropped 0 bases, with 14 bases sitting between them. The CDR3 DNA reads TGTGCCAGCAGTTTAATCTTAGGGCGGAGCTCCTACGAGCAGTACTTC. Translating gives CASSLILGRSSYEQYF.

This chain uses TRBV4-2 with TRBJ1-2, with D hard to call. This CDR3 spans 14 amino acids. Germline-derived CDR1 and CDR2 are LGHNA and YNFKEQ. V lost 0 bases and J 4 bases, leaving 9 bases between the germline ends. The CDR3 region has the DNA TGTGCCAGCAGCCAAGAGGGCAGCCTCTATGGCTACACCTTC. This codes for CASSQEGSLYGYTF.

The chain joins TRBV28 to TRBJ1-5; the D is unclear. The length of the CDR3 is 15 residues. Trimming left V 6 bases short and J 2 bases short, with 14 bases between. Germline values: CDR1 MDHEN, CDR2 SYDVKM. CDR3 nucleotide sequence: TGTGCCAGCAGCCACCCGGAGGTAGGCAATCAGCCCCAGCATTTT. This encodes CASSHPEVGNQPQHF.

This clone was counted once. This chain links TRBV13 with TRBJ2-1, with a weak D call TRBD2 (6 bases). Between the trimmed V and J ends, which lost 5 bases and 9 bases, there was a span of 8 bases. The CDR3 runs 11 residues. The germline gives CDR1 PRHDT, CDR2 FYEKMQ (reference sequence). This CDR3 reads CASSVGGEQFF. The CDR3, as DNA: TGTGCCAGCAGCGTGGGGGGTGAGCAGTTCTTC.

The rearrangement joins TRBV3-1 (or the pseudogene TRBV3-2) to TRBJ1-1; D not certain. The length of the CDR3 is 14 residues. Germline loops: CDR1 LGHDT, CDR2 YNNKEL (reference sequence). Trimming cost V 0 bases and J 6 bases, with 11 bases left between them. For the CDR3, the DNA is TGTGCCAGCAGCCAAGAAGGGCCGGGATCTGAAGCTTTCTTT. Amino acid sequence: CASSQEGPGSEAFF.

This sequence joins TRBV5-6 and TRBJ2-7, with D possibly matching TRBD1 (7 bases). The germline V gene encodes CDR1 SGHDT and CDR2 YYEEEE. This CDR3 has 13 amino acids. V was pared by 4 bases and J by 6 bases, with 14 bases between. This CDR3 reads CASSAGQFLEQYF. The CDR3 nucleotides read TGTGCCAGCAGCGCGGGACAGTTCCTCGAGCAGTACTTC.

The genes are TRBV27 and TRBJ1-6, with 8 bases matching TRBD1. This CDR3 has 18 amino acids. With V trimmed by 6 bases and J by 7 bases, 17 bases remained unmatched. Germline V lookup: CDR1 MNHEY, CDR2 SMNVEV (reference sequence). The CDR3 nucleotides are TGTGCCAGCAGGGGAGAGACAAGAGGACAGGGATGGAATTCACCCCTCCACTTT. As protein: CASRGETRGQGWNSPLHF.

V usage is TRBV10-1 and J usage is TRBJ1-3, with D unresolved. The germline V and J ends were trimmed by 5 bases and 5 bases, with 13 bases remaining between them. This CDR3 has 14 amino acids. Germline V lookup: CDR1 WNHNN, CDR2 SYGVQD (reference sequence). CDR3: CASSQYSGRNTIYF. In DNA form, the CDR3 reads TGCGCCAGCAGTCAGTACAGTGGTAGAAACACCATATATTTT.

The rearrangement links TRBV7-2 to TRBJ2-1; D possibly corresponds to TRBD2 (6 bases). V lost 4 bases and J 6 bases, leaving 13 bases between the germline ends. The CDR3 runs to 14 residues. Germline-derived CDR1 and CDR2 are SGHTA and FQGNSA. CDR3 sequence (DNA): TGTGCCAGCAGCTATACCCGGAGGGTCAATGAGCAGTTCTTC. The encoded protein is CASSYTRRVNEQFF.

J is TRBJ2-2 and V is TRBV6-2 or TRBV6-3; D is possibly TRBD2 (6 bases). Trimming shortened V by 6 bases and J by 5 bases, and 10 bases separated the two germline ends. The CDR3 covers 13 residues. Germline V lookup: CDR1 MNHEY, CDR2 SVGEGT. CDR3 sequence: CASSPGVTGELFF. CDR3 nucleotide sequence: TGTGCCAGCAGCCCGGGGGTTACCGGGGAGCTGTTTTTT.

The J gene is TRBJ2-2, the V gene TRBV6-4; D not resolved. V dropped 2 bases and J dropped 4 bases, with 8 bases sitting between them. The germline V gene has CDR1 MRHNA and CDR2 SNTAGT. There are 14 residues in the CDR3. CDR3 nucleotide sequence: TGTGCCAGCAGTGACGAAGGGTTCACCGGGGAGCTGTTTTTT. Its protein is CASSDEGFTGELFF.

The chain employs TRBV28 and TRBJ1-6; D gene unclear. Germline CDR1 reads MDHEN; CDR2 reads SYDVKM. With 1 base removed from V and 7 bases from J, the gap between germline ends came to 14 bases. The CDR3 sequence is 16 residues long. The CDR3 DNA reads TGTGCCAGCAGTTTATTAGAGTGGGGTTGGAATTCACCCCTCCACTTT. This codes for CASSLLEWGWNSPLHF. Drawing the rest from reference TRBV28 and TRBJ1-6, the complete variable domain is DVKVTQSSRYLVKRTGEKVFLECVQDMDHENMFWYRQDPGLGLRLIYFSYDVKMKEKGDIPEGYSVSREKKERFSLILESASTNQTSMYLCASSLLEWGWNSPLHFGNGTRLTVT.

The chain is built from TRBV7-2 and TRBJ2-1, with 7 bases fitting TRBD2. V lost 1 base to trimming and J lost 6 bases; unmatched junction nucleotides: 9. The CDR3 has 16 residues. Germline values: CDR1 SGHTA, CDR2 FQGNSA. DNA for the CDR3: TGTGCCAGCAGCTTAGTGCATCGGGCTAGCGGCAATGAGCAGTTCTTC. Its translation is CASSLVHRASGNEQFF.

This clone has a single count. The chain links TRBV18 to TRBJ1-4, with 7 bases lining up with TRBD1. This CDR3 comprises 20 residues. CDR1 is KGHSH, CDR2 LQKENI, per germline. Trimming removed 3 bases from V and 0 bases from J; junction bases left unmatched: 16. DNA of the CDR3: TGTGCCAGCTCACCGGCGGGACAGATCTACACTTACTCAACTAATGAAAAACTGTTTTTT. It encodes CASSPAGQIYTYSTNEKLFF.

The CDR3 reads CASSISGEEEKLFF. CDR3 nucleotides: TGCGCCAGCAGCATTTCCGGGGAGGAGGAAAAACTGTTTTTT. The chain has TRBV5-1 and TRBJ1-4; D is undetermined. V lost 4 bases to trimming and J lost 8 bases, with 15 bases between them. CDR1 is SGHRS and CDR2 is YFSETQ in the germline V gene. The CDR3 has 14 residues.

A single count supports this clone. This rearrangement joins TRBV19 to TRBJ1-4, with a possible D match to TRBD1 (5 bases). This CDR3 is 12 amino acids long. The germline V and J ends were trimmed by 7 bases and 8 bases, with 11 bases remaining between them. From germline, CDR1 is LNHDA and CDR2 SQIVND (reference sequence). The CDR3 coding sequence is TGTGCCAGTACCAATGGGGGGGAAAAACTGTTTTTT. Translated, it gives CASTNGGEKLFF.

There are a few counts of this clone. The genes are TRBV7-9 and TRBJ2-7; D not certain. Trimming left V 2 bases short and J 5 bases short, with 10 bases between. CDR1 is SEHNR and CDR2 is FQNEAQ in the germline V gene (reference sequence). CDR3 length: 13 amino acids. The chain's CDR3 is CASSLFFVDEQYF. For the CDR3, the DNA is TGTGCCAGCAGCTTATTTTTCGTGGACGAGCAGTACTTC.

The genes are TRBV2 and TRBJ1-2, with D unclear. CDR1 and CDR2 (germline): SNHLY, FYNNEI. The CDR3 runs to 16 residues. V lost 0 bases, J lost 4 bases, and 15 bases lay in between. CDR3 sequence (DNA): TGTGCCAGCAGTGAAGCGCTTCGGACGGCTCCCTATGGCTACACCTTC. Encoded protein: CASSEALRTAPYGYTF.

V and J are TRBV7-9 and TRBJ1-1, with D tentatively TRBD1 (5 bases). This CDR3 has 16 amino acids. The germline V gene has CDR1 SEHNR and CDR2 FQNEAQ (reference sequence). The V and J ends lost 5 bases and 3 bases respectively, with 19 bases between them. The CDR3 is CASSLWVRVEYTEAFF. As DNA, the CDR3 is TGTGCCAGCAGCCTGTGGGTCAGGGTGGAGTACACTGAAGCTTTCTTT.